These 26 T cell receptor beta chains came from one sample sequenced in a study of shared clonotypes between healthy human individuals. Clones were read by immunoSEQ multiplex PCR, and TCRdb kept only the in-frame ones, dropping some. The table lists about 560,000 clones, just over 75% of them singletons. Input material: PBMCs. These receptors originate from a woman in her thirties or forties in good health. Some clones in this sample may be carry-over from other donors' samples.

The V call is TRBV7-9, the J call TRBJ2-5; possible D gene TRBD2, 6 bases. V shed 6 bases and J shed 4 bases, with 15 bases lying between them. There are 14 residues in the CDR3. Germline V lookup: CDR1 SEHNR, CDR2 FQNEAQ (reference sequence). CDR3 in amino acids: CASRGEEGGETQYF. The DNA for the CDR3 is TGTGCCAGCAGGGGGGAGGAAGGAGGAGAGACCCAGTACTTC.

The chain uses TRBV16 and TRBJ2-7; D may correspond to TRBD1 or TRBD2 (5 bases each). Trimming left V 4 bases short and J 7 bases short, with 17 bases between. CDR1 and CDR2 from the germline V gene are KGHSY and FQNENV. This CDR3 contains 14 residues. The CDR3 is CASSPGRGGREQYF. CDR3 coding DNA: TGTGCCAGCAGCCCAGGTCGTGGGGGAAGGGAGCAGTACTTC.

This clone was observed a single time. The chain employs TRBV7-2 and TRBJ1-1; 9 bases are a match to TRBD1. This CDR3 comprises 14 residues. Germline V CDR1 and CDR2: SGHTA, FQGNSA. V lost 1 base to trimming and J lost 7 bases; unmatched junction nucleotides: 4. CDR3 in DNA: TGTGCCAGCAGCTTAGTCGGACAGGGGAGTGAAGCTTTCTTT. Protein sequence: CASSLVGQGSEAFF.

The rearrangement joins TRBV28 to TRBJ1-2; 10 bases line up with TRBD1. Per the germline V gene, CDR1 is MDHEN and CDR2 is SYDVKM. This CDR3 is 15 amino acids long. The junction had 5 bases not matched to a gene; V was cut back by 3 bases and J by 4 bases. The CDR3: CASSFWDRGTYGYTF. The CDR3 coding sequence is TGTGCCAGCAGTTTTTGGGACAGGGGAACCTATGGCTACACCTTC.

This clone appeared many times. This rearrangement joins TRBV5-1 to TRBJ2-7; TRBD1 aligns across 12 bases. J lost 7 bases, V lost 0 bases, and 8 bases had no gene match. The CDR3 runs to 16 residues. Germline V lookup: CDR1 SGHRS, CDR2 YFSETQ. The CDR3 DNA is TGCGCCAGCAGCTTGGGAACCGGGACAGGGGGCAGAGAGCAGTACTTC. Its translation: CASSLGTGTGGREQYF.

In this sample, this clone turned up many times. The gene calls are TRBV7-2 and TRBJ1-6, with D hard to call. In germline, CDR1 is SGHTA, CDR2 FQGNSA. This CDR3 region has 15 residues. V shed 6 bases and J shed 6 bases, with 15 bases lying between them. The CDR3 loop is CASSPVPVFNSPLHF. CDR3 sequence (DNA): TGTGCCAGCAGTCCCGTGCCAGTTTTTAATTCACCCCTCCACTTT.

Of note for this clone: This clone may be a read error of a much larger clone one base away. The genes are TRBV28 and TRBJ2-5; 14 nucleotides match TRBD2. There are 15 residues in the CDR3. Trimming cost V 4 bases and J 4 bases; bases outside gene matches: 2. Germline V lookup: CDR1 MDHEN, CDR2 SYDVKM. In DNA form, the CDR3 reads TGTGCCAGCAGTTCGGGACTAGCGGGAGCAGAGACCCAGTACTTC. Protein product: CASSSGLAGAETQYF.

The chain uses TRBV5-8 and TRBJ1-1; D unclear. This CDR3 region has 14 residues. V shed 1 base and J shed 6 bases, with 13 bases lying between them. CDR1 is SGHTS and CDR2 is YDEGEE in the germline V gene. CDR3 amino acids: CASSLRGINAEAFF. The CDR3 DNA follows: TGTGCCAGCAGCTTGCGAGGGATCAACGCTGAAGCTTTCTTT.

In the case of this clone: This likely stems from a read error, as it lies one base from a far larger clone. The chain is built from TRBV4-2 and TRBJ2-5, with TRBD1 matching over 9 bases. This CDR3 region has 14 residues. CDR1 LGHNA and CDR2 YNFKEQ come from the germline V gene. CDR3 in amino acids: CSSSQGDRDETQYF. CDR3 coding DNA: TGTTCCAGCAGCCAAGGGGACAGGGATGAGACCCAGTACTTC.

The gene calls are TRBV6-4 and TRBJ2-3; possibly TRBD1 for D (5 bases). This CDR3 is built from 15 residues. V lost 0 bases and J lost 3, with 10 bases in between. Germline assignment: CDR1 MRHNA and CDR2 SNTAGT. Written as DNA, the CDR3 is TGTGCCAGCAGTGACTCGACAGCAAATACAGATACGCAGTATTTT. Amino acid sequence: CASSDSTANTDTQYF.

The CDR3 reads CATHLAGGKSYEQYF. CDR3 nucleotide sequence: TGTGCCACCCACTTAGCGGGAGGGAAATCCTACGAGCAGTACTTC. V is TRBV6-6 and J is TRBJ2-7; 11 bases match TRBD2. CDR3 length: 15 residues. Germline CDR1 is MNHNY and CDR2 is SVGAGI (reference sequence). J lost 1 base, V lost 10 bases, and 9 bases had no gene match.

As DNA, the CDR3 is TGTGCCAGCAGCACCTCAGGGGGGGGGACCCAGTACTTC. Protein sequence: CASSTSGGGTQYF. The chain has TRBV7-8 and TRBJ2-5; D may correspond to TRBD1 or TRBD2 (7 bases each). Germline lookup yields CDR1 SGHVS and CDR2 FQNEAQ. This CDR3 has 13 amino acids. Between the trimmed V and J ends, which lost 5 bases and 7 bases, there was a span of 14 bases.

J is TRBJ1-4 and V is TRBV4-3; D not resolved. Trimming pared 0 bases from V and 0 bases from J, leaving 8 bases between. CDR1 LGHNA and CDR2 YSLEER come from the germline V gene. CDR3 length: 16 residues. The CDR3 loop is CASSQDGETTNEKLFF. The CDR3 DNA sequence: TGCGCCAGCAGCCAAGATGGGGAGACAACTAATGAAAAACTGTTTTTT.

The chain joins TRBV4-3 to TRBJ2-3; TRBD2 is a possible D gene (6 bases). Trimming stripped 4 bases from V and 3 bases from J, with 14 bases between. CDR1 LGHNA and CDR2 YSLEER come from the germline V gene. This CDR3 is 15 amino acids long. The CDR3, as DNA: TGCGCCAGCAGCCCGGGGGTAGCTACGACAGATACGCAGTATTTT. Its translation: CASSPGVATTDTQYF.

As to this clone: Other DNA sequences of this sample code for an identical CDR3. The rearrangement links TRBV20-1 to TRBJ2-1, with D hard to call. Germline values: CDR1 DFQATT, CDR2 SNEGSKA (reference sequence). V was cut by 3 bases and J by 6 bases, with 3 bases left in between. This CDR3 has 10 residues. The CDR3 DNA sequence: TGCAGTGCTAGGTCCAATGAGCAGTTCTTC. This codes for CSARSNEQFF.

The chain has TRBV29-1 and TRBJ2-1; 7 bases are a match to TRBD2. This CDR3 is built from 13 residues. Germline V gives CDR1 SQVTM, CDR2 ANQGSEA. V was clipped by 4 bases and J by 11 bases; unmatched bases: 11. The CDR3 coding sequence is TGCAGCGTTGGGGGAGGGTTCAATGGGCAGCAGTTCTTC. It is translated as CSVGGGFNGQQFF.

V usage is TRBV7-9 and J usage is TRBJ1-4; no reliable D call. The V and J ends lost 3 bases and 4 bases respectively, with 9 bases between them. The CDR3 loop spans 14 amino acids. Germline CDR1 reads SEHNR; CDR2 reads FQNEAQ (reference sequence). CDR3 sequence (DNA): TGTGCCAGCAGCTTTTCCGGGGTTAATGAAAAACTGTTTTTT. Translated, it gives CASSFSGVNEKLFF. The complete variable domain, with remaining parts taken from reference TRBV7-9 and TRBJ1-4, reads DTGVSQNPRHKITKRGQNVTFRCDPISEHNRLYWYRQTLGQGPEFLTYFQNEAQLEKSRLLSDRFSAERPKGSFSTLEIQRTEQGDSAMYLCASSFSGVNEKLFFGSGTQLSVL.

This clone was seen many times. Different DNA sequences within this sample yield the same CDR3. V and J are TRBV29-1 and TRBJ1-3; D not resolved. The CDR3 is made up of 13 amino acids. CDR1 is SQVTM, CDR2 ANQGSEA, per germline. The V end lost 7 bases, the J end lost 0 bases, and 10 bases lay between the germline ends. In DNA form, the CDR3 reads TGCAGCGCCCGGGCCACCTCTGGAAACACCATATATTTT. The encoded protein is CSARATSGNTIYF. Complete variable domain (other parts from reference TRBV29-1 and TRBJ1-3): SAVISQKPSRDICQRGTSLTIQCQVDSQVTMMFWYRQQPGQSLTLIATANQGSEATYESGFVIDKFPISRPNLTFSTLTVSNMSPEDSSIYLCSARATSGNTIYFGEGSWLTVV.

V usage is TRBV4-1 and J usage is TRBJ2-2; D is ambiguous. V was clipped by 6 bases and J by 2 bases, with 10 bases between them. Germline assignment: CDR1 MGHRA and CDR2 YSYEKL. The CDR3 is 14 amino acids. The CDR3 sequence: CASSSLPNTGELFF. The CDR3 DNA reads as TGCGCCAGCAGTTCGTTGCCCAACACCGGGGAGCTGTTTTTT.

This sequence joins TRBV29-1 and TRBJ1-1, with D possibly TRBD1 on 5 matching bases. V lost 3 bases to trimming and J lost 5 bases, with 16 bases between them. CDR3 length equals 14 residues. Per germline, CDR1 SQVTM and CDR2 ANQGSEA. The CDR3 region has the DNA TGCAGCGTTGATATGGGACCGGCATTGACTGAAGCTTTCTTT. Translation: CSVDMGPALTEAFF.

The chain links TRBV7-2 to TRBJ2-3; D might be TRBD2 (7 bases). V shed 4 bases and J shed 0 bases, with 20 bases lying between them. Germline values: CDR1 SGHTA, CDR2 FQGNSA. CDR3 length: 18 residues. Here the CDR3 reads CASSSPPTGRVSTDTQYF. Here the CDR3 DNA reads TGTGCCAGCAGCTCACCGCCTACAGGGAGGGTCAGCACAGATACGCAGTATTTT.

The CDR3 is CASSYWDGRSNQPQHF. In nucleotides, the CDR3 is TGTGCCAGCAGCTATTGGGACGGTCGTAGCAATCAGCCCCAGCATTTT. The J gene is TRBJ1-5, the V gene TRBV11-2; weak D call: TRBD1 (5 bases). There are 16 residues in the CDR3. Germline V gene data show CDR1 as SGHAT and CDR2 as FQNNGV. Trimming shortened V by 4 bases and J by 0 bases, and 13 bases separated the two germline ends.

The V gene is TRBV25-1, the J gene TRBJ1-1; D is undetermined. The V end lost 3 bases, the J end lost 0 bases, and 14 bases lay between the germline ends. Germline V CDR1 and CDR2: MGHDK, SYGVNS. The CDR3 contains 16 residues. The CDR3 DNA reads TGTGCCAGCAGTGATTTCTTCCGGCGAATGAACACTGAAGCTTTCTTT. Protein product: CASSDFFRRMNTEAFF. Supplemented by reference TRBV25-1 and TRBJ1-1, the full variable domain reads EADIYQTPRYLVIGTGKKITLECSQTMGHDKMYWYQQDPGMELHLIHYSYGVNSTEKGDLSSESTVSRIRTEHFPLTLESARPSHTSQYLCASSDFFRRMNTEAFFGQGTRLTVV.

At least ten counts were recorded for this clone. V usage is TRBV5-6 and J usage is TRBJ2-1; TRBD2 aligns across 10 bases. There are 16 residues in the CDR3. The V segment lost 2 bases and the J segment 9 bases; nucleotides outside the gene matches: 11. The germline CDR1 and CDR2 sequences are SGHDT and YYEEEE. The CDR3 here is CASSFFSGRIGVEQFF. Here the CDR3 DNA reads TGTGCCAGCAGCTTTTTTAGCGGGAGGATCGGCGTTGAGCAGTTCTTC.

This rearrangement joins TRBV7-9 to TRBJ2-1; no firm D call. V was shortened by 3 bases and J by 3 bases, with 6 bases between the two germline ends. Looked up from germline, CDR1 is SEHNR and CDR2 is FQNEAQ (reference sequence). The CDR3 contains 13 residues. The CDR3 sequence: CASSFGVYNEQFF. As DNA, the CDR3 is TGTGCCAGCAGCTTTGGGGTCTACAATGAGCAGTTCTTC.

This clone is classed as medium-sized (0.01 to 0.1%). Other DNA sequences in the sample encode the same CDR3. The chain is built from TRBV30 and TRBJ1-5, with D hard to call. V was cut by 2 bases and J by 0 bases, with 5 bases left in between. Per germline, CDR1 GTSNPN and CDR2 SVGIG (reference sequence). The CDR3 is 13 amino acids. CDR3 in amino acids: CAWSSDSNQPQHF. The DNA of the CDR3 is TGTGCCTGGAGTTCGGATAGCAATCAGCCCCAGCATTTT. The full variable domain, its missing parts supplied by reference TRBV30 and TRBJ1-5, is SQTIHQWPATLVQPVGSPLSLECTVEGTSNPNLYWYRQAAGRGLQLLFYSVGIGQISSEVPQNLSASRPQDRQFILSSKKLLLSDSGFYLCAWSSDSNQPQHFGDGTRLSIL.